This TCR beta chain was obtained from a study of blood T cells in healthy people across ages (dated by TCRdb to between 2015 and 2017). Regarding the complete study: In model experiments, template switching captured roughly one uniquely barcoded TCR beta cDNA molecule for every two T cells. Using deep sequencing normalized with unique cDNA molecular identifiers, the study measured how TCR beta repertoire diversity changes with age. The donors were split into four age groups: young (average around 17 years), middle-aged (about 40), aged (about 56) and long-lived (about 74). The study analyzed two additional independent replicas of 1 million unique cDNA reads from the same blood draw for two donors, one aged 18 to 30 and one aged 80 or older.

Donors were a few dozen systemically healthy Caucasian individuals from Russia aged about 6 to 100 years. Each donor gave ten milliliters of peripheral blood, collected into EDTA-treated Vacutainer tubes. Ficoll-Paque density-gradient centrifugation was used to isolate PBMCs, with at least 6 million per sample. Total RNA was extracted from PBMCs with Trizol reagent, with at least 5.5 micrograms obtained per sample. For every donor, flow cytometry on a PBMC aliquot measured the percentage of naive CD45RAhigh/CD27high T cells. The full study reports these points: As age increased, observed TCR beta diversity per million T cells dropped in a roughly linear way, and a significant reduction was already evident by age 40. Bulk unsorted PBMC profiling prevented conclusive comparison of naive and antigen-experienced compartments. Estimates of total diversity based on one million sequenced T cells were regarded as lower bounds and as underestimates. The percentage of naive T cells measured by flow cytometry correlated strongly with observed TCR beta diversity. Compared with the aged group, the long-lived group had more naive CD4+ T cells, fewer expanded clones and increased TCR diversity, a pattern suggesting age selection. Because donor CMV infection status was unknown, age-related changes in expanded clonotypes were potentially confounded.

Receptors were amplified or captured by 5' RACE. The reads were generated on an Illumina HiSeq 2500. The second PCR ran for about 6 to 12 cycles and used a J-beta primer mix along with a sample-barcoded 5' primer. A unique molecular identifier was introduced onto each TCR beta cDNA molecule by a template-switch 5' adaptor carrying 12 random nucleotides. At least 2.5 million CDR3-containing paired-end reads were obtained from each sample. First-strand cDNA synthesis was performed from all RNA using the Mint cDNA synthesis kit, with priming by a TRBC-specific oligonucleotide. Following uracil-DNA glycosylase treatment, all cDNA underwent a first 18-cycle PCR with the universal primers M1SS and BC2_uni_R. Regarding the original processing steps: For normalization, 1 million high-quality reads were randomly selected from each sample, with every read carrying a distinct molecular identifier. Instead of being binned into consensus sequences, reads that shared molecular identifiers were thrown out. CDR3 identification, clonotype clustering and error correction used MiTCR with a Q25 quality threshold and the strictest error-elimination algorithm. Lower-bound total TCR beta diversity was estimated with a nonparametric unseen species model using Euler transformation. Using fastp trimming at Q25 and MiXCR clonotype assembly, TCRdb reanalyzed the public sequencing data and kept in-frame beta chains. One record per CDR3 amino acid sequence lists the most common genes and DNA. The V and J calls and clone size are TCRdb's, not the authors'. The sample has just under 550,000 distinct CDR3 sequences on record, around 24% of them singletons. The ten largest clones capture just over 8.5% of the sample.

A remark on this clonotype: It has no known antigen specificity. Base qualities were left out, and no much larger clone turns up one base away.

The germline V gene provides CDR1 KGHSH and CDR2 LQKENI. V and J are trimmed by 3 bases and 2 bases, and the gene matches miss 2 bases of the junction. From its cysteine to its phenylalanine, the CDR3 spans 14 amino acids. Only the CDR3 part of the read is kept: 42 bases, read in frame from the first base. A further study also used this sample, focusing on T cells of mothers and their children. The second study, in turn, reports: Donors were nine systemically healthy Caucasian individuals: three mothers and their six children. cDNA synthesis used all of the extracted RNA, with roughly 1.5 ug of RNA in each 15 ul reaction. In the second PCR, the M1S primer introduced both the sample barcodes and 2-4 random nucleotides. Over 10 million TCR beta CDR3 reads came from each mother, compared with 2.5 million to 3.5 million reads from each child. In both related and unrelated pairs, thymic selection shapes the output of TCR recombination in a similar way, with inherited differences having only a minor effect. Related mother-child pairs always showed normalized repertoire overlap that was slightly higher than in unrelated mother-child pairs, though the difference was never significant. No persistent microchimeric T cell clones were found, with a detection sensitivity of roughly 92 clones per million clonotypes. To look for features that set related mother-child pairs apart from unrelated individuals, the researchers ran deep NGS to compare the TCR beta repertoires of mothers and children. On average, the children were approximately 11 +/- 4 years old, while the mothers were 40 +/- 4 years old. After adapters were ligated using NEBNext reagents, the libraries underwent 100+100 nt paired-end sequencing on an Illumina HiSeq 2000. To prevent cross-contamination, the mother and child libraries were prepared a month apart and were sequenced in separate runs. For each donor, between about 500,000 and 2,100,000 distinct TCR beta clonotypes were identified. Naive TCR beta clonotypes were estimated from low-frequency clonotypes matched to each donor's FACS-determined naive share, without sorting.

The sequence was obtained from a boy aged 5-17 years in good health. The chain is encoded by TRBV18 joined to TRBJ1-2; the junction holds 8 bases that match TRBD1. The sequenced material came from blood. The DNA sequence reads TGTGCCAGCTCACCGGACAGGGAAAACTATGGCTACACCTTC. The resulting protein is CASSPDRENYGYTF.